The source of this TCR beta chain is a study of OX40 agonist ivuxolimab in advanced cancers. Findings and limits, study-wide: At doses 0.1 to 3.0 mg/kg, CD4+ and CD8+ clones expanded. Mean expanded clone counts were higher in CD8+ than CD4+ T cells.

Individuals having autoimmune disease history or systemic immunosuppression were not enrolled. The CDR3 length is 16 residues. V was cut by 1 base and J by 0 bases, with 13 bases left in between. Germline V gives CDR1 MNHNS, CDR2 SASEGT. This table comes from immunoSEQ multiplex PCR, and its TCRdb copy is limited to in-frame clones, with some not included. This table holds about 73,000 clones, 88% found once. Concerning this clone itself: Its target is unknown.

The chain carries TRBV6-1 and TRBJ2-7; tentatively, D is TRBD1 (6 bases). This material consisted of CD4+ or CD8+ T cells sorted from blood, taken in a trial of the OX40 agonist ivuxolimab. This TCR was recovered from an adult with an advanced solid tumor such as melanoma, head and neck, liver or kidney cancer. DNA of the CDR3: TGTGCCAGCAGTGAAGGGGGGACAACCTTCTCCTACGAGCAGTACTTC. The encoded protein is CASSEGGTTFSYEQYF.